Following are 16 T cell receptor beta chains from one sample sequenced in a study of cytomegalovirus exposure and HLA in healthy donors. Primers: 60 Vbeta forward and 13 Jbeta reverse. Sequencing was performed with immunoSEQ multiplex PCR; in TCRdb, only in-frame clones are kept and a portion is missing. This sample has under 200,000 clones, with approximately 73% found just once. The specimen sequenced was PBMCs. The receptor set was obtained from a man between 45 and 60 years old in good health and CMV-seronegative.

This chain uses TRBV25-1 with TRBJ2-3; the match to TRBD1 covers 8 bases. V was clipped by 8 bases and J by 5 bases; unmatched bases: 15. Germline V gene sequence: CDR1 MGHDK, CDR2 SYGVNS. The CDR3 is made up of 16 amino acids. CDR3 DNA sequence: TGTGCCAGCTCGGCTTTTACCAGGGGGCTTGGAGATACGCAGTATTTT. This codes for CASSAFTRGLGDTQYF.

The chain links TRBV19 to TRBJ2-2; D is uncertain. Trimming took 2 bases from V and 3 from J, leaving 7 bases between them. The CDR3 loop spans 14 amino acids. In germline, CDR1 is LNHDA, CDR2 SQIVND (reference sequence). CDR3 DNA: TGTGCCAGTAGTATATTGTCGGACACCGGGGAGCTGTTTTTT. Translating gives CASSILSDTGELFF.

The V call is TRBV6-6, the J call TRBJ2-7; 10 bases agree with TRBD1. Unmatched junction bases numbered 8, after V lost 10 bases and J lost 2 bases. Germline values: CDR1 MNHNY, CDR2 SVGAGI (reference sequence). The CDR3 totals 14 residues. The CDR3 coding sequence is TGTGCCACCCGCGGGACAGGGGAGGCCTACGAGCAGTACTTC. Encoded protein: CATRGTGEAYEQYF.

The gene calls are TRBV5-1 and TRBJ1-2; D possibly corresponds to TRBD1 (5 bases). V lost 3 bases, J lost 4 bases, and 16 bases lay in between. Per the germline V gene, CDR1 is SGHRS and CDR2 is YFSETQ. CDR3 length: 15 residues. CDR3 amino acids: CASSSDSELRYGYTF. The CDR3, as DNA: TGCGCCAGCAGCTCAGACAGTGAGCTCCGCTATGGCTACACCTTC.

This clone was seen just once. This sequence joins TRBV11-1 and TRBJ2-3; TRBD2 agrees at 7 bases. The CDR3 is 15 amino acids. Germline CDR1 SGHAT, CDR2 FQDESV (reference sequence). V was pared by 2 bases and J by 5 bases, with 7 bases of the junction left unmatched. The CDR3 DNA follows: TGTGCCAGCAGCTTAACGGGGGGTTATGGAGATACGCAGTATTTT. Translated, it gives CASSLTGGYGDTQYF.

This sequence joins TRBV6-4 and TRBJ2-7; D might be TRBD2 (6 bases). The CDR3 consists of 13 residues. From germline, CDR1 is MRHNA and CDR2 SNTAGT. Trimming pared 3 bases from V and 7 bases from J, leaving 13 bases between. The CDR3 DNA reads TGTGCCAGCAGTGATTTCACAGGAGGGGAGCAGTACTTC. Translation gives CASSDFTGGEQYF.

The chain couples TRBV19 to TRBJ2-2; D possibly corresponds to TRBD1 (5 bases). Trimming pared 3 bases from V and 6 bases from J, leaving 14 bases between. The CDR3 runs to 15 residues. Germline CDR1 and CDR2: LNHDA and SQIVND (reference sequence). The CDR3 sequence: CASSILAGPSGELFF. In DNA, the CDR3 is TGTGCCAGTAGTATTCTGGCAGGGCCGTCCGGGGAGCTGTTTTTT.

J is TRBJ2-2 and V is TRBV25-1, with 11 bases matching TRBD1. Germline V lookup: CDR1 MGHDK, CDR2 SYGVNS. The CDR3 runs 15 residues. V dropped 4 bases and J dropped 4; count of bases not matched to a gene: 2. CDR3 loop: CASSVDRGLTGELFF. The CDR3 nucleotides are TGTGCCAGCAGTGTGGACAGGGGGCTCACCGGGGAGCTGTTTTTT.

The chain combines TRBV5-6 with TRBJ2-1, with D tentatively TRBD1 (6 bases). The ends were cut back, 1 base at V and 7 bases at J, with 15 bases in the middle. Germline V lookup: CDR1 SGHDT, CDR2 YYEEEE. There are 15 residues in the CDR3. DNA for the CDR3: TGTGCCAGCAGCTTGATCTTACAGGGACGTAATGAGCAGTTCTTC. Translated, it gives CASSLILQGRNEQFF.

The V call is TRBV5-1, the J call TRBJ2-3; 15 bases are a match to TRBD2. This CDR3 region has 17 residues. Germline V gives CDR1 SGHRS, CDR2 YFSETQ. The V and J ends lost 7 bases and 4 bases, in that order; junction bases with no gene match: 10. The CDR3 coding sequence is TGCGCCAGCCAGGGACTAGCGGGGGGAGCAGTTGCAGATACGCAGTATTTT. Translation: CASQGLAGGAVADTQYF.

The chain's CDR3 is CASSSQGALDIQYF. In DNA form, the CDR3 reads TGCGCCAGCAGCTCACAGGGGGCTTTGGACATTCAGTACTTC. The chain joins TRBV5-1 to TRBJ2-4; TRBD1 aligns across 9 bases. With V trimmed by 3 bases and J by 8 bases, 6 bases remained unmatched. There are 14 residues in the CDR3. The germline V gene has CDR1 SGHRS and CDR2 YFSETQ. The full variable domain, its missing parts supplied by reference TRBV5-1 and TRBJ2-4, is KAGVTQTPRYLIKTRGQQVTLSCSPISGHRSVSWYQQTPGQGLQFLFEYFSETQRNKGNFPGRFSGRQFSNSRSEMNVSTLELGDSALYLCASSSQGALDIQYFGAGTRLSVL.

The gene calls are TRBV6-6 and TRBJ2-2; TRBD2 matches 8 bases. V lost 6 bases and J lost 8; bases outside the gene matches: 11. Germline V gene sequence: CDR1 MNHNY, CDR2 SVGAGI (reference sequence). The CDR3 runs 15 residues. DNA of the CDR3: TGTGCCAGCAGCCCTTTAGCGGGGTTCAGTGGGGAGCTGTTTTTT. Amino acids: CASSPLAGFSGELFF.

This clone was counted only a few times. The CDR3 sequence: CASSGTAYEQYF. As DNA, the CDR3 is TGCGCCAGCAGCGGGACAGCCTACGAGCAGTACTTC. This chain connects TRBV5-1 to TRBJ2-7, with 7 bases fitting TRBD1. CDR3 length: 12 residues. The ends lost 4 bases at V and 2 bases at J; junction bases unmatched: 0. Germline values: CDR1 SGHRS, CDR2 YFSETQ.

This chain joins TRBV23-1 and TRBJ2-5, with D possibly being TRBD2 (5 bases). TRBV23-1 is annotated as an ORF whose role is uncertain. CDR3 size: 14 residues. V lost 3 bases to trimming and J lost 1 base, with 9 bases between them. The CDR3 DNA reads as TGCGCCAGCAGTCATGGGAGTTGCCAAGAGACCCAGTACTTC. Amino acid sequence: CASSHGSCQETQYF.

CDR3 amino acids: CASSRDRGTNEKLFF. The CDR3 DNA reads as TGTGCCAGCTCGCGCGACAGGGGAACTAATGAAAAACTGTTTTTT. The gene calls are TRBV18 and TRBJ1-4, with 8 positions matching TRBD1. This CDR3 spans 15 amino acids. V dropped 6 bases and J dropped 1; count of bases not matched to a gene: 4. Germline values: CDR1 KGHSH, CDR2 LQKENI.

This clone has just a few counts. The J gene is TRBJ2-7, the V gene TRBV15; 13 nucleotides align to TRBD2. V shed 5 bases and J 2 bases; nucleotides not matched to a gene: 6. The CDR3 has 16 residues. Germline V lookup: CDR1 LNHNV, CDR2 YYDKDF (reference sequence). CDR3 in amino acids: CATSFGTSGTTYEQYF. The CDR3 DNA reads TGTGCCACCAGCTTCGGGACTAGCGGGACGACCTACGAGCAGTACTTC.